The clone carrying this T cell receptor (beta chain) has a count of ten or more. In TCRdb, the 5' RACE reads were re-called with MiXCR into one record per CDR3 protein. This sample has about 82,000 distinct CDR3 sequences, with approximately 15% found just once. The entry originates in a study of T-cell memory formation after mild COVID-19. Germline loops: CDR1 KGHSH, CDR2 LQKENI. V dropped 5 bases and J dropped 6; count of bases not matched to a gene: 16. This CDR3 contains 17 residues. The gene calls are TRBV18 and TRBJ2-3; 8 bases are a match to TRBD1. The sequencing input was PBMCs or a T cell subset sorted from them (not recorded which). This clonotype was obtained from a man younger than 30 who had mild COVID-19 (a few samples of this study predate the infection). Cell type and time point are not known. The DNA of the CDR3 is TGTGCCAGCTCATATCCGGAGTTGGGGACAGGAGTCGATACGCAGTATTTT. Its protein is CASSYPELGTGVDTQYF.